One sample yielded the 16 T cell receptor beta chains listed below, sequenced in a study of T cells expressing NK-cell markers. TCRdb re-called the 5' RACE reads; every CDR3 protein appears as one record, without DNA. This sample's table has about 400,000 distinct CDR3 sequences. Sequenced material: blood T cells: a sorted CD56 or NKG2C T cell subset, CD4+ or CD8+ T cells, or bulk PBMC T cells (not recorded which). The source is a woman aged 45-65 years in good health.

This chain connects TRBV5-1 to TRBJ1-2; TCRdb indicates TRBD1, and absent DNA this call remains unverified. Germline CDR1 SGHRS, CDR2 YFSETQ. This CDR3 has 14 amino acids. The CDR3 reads CASSLGQGSWGYTF.

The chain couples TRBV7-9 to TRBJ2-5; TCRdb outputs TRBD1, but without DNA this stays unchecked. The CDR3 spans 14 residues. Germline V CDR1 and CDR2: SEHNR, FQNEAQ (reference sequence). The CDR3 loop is CASSQSTGIETQYF. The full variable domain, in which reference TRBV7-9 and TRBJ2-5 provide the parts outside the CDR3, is DTGVSQNPRHKITKRGQNVTFRCDPISEHNRLYWYRQTLGQGPEFLTYFQNEAQLEKSRLLSDRFSAERPKGSFSTLEIQRTEQGDSAMYLCASSQSTGIETQYFGPGTRLLVL.

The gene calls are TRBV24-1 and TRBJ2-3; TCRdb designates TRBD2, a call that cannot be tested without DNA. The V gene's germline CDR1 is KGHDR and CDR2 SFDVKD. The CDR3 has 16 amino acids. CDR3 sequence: CATSDQTSGSADTQYF.

The CDR3 is CASSLYPGTADNEQFF. This sequence joins TRBV5-1 and TRBJ2-1; no DNA is available, so the TRBD2 call from TCRdb remains unchecked. This CDR3 is 16 amino acids long. The V gene's germline CDR1 is SGHRS and CDR2 YFSETQ.

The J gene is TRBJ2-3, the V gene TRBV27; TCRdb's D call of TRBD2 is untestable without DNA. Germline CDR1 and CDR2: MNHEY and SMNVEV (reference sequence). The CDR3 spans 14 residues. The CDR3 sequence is CASSFSVWSDTQYF.

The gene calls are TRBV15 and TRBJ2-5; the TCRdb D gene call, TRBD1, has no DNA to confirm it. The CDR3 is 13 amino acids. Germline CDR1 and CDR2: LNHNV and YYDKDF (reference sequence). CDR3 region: CATKDRVEETQYF.

CDR3 amino acids: CASSSSTPEQFF. This chain joins TRBV5-5 and TRBJ2-1; TCRdb lists TRBD2, though no DNA is available to test this call. This CDR3 is 12 amino acids long. Germline V gene lookup returns CDR1 SGHKS and CDR2 YYEKEE (reference sequence). The whole variable domain, filled in from reference TRBV5-5 and TRBJ2-1, reads DAGVTQSPTHLIKTRGQQVTLRCSPISGHKSVSWYQQVLGQGPQFIFQYYEKEERGRGNFPDRFSARQFPNYSSELNVNALLLGDSALYLCASSSSTPEQFFGPGTRLTVL.

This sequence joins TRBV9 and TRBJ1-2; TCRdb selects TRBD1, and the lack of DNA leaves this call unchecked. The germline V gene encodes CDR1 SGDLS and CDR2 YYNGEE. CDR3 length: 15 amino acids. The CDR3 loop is CASSGAGKLMDGYTF.

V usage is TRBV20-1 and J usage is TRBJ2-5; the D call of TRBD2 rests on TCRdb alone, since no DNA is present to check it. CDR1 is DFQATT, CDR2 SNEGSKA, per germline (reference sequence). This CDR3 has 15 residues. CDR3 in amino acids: CSASGSGLGIETQYF.

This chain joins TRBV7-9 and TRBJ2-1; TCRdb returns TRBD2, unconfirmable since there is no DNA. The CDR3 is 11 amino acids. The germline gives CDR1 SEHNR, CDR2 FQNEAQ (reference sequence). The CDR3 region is CASTLFGEQFF.

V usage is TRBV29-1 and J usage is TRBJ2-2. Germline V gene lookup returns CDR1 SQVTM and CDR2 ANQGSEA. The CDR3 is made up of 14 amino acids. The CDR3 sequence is CSVLGLANTGELFF.

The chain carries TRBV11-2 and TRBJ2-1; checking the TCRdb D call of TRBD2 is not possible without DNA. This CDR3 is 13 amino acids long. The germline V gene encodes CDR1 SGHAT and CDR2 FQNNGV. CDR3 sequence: CASSLGGENEQFF.

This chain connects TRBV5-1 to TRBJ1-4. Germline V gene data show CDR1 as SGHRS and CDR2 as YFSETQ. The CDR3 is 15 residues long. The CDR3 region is CASSPRTAGNEKLFF.

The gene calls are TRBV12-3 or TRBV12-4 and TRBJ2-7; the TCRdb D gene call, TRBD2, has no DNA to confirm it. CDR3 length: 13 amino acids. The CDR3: CASSRRGLYEQYF.

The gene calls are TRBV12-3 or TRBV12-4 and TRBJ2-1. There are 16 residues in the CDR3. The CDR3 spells CASRTNSGSSYNEQFF.

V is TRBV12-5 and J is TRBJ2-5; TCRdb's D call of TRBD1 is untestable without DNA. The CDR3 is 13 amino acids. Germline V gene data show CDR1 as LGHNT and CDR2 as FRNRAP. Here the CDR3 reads CASGQDSQETQYF.